This T cell receptor (beta chain) comes out of a study of blood T cells in healthy people across ages. Study-wide findings and caveats: Naive CD4+ cell counts and diversity both ran higher in long-lived than in aged donors.

A note on this clonotype: Its antigen is as yet unknown.

Germline CDR1 DFQATT, CDR2 SNEGSKA (reference sequence). V was cut by 0 bases and J by 8 bases, with 14 bases left in between. This CDR3 comprises 14 residues. A minimum of 5.5 micrograms of total RNA was extracted per sample. PCR was performed a second time for about 7 to 12 cycles using a sample-barcoded 5' primer and a J-beta primer mix. One entry per CDR3 protein results from TCRdb running MiXCR on the 5' RACE reads. The sample has over a million distinct CDR3 sequences; 35% to 45% are singletons. This TCR was sampled from a woman between 18 and 30 years old in good health. The sample consisted of blood. The chain joins TRBV20-1 to TRBJ1-3; no firm D call. The CDR3 protein is CSAREERIGDTIYF. CDR3 in DNA: TGCAGTGCTAGAGAAGAGAGAATAGGAGACACCATATATTTT.